Below, 20 T cell receptor beta chains from the same sample are listed, as sequenced in a study of glioma-infiltrating T cells after dendritic cell vaccination. Time point noted: after dendritic cell vaccination, including at tumor progression/relapse. Profiled with immunoSEQ multiplex PCR; TCRdb holds only in-frame clones, not every one. The table shows about 50,000 clones, with more than 75% occurring only once. The material sequenced was blood, taken after dendritic cell vaccination. Receptors were obtained from a human donor with glioblastoma.

This clone has a handful of counts. The V gene is TRBV5-1, the J gene TRBJ2-2, with TRBD1 identical over 9 bases. The CDR3 loop spans 15 amino acids. Trimming cost V 3 bases and J 6 bases; bases outside gene matches: 6. Germline V gene sequence: CDR1 SGHRS, CDR2 YFSETQ. CDR3 DNA: TGCGCCAGCAGCTCCTACAGGGGGCCGGCCGGGGAGCTGTTTTTT. As protein: CASSSYRGPAGELFF.

The chain combines TRBV7-6 with TRBJ2-2, with D maybe TRBD1 (5 bases). The V end was cut by 6 bases, the J end by 0 bases, with 8 bases between. This CDR3 region has 14 residues. CDR1 and CDR2 (germline): SGHVS, FNYEAQ. CDR3 coding DNA: TGTGCCAGCAGTAGGGGCCCGAACACCGGGGAGCTGTTTTTT. This encodes CASSRGPNTGELFF. Drawing the rest from reference TRBV7-6 and TRBJ2-2, the complete variable domain is GAGVSQSPRYKVTKRGQDVALRCDPISGHVSLYWYRQALGQGPEFLTYFNYEAQQDKSGLPNDRFSAERPEGSISTLTIQRTEQRDSAMYRCASSRGPNTGELFFGEGSRLTVL.

This chain links TRBV29-1 with TRBJ2-3, with D possibly matching TRBD1 (6 bases). Trimming cost V 3 bases and J 3 bases, with 7 bases left between them. Germline V gene data show CDR1 as SQVTM and CDR2 as ANQGSEA. The CDR3 has 12 residues. The DNA of the CDR3 is TGCAGCGTTGATACAGGGACAGATACGCAGTATTTT. It encodes CSVDTGTDTQYF.

J is TRBJ1-5 and V is TRBV29-1, with a weak D call TRBD1 (5 bases). This CDR3 comprises 13 residues. Germline V gives CDR1 SQVTM, CDR2 ANQGSEA. The ends were cut back, 7 bases at V and 5 bases at J, with 15 bases in the middle. CDR3 nucleotides: TGCAGCGCTCGGAGGGGTAAAGATCAGCCCCAGCATTTT. Its protein product is CSARRGKDQPQHF.

The CDR3 DNA reads as TGTGCCAGCAGAGAATCTAGCGGGGGATACTACGAGCAGTACTTC. It encodes CASRESSGGYYEQYF. The chain is built from TRBV2 and TRBJ2-7, with 10 bases identical to TRBD2. The CDR3 runs 15 residues. The trim removed 6 bases at V and 3 bases at J, leaving 8 bases unmatched. Germline CDR1 reads SNHLY; CDR2 reads FYNNEI.

This chain connects TRBV9 to TRBJ1-1; 12 nucleotides line up with TRBD1. The CDR3 sequence is 17 residues long. Germline V gene sequence: CDR1 SGDLS, CDR2 YYNGEE. V dropped 3 bases and J dropped 2; count of bases not matched to a gene: 8. CDR3: CASSARGTGGRNTEAFF. The CDR3 DNA is TGTGCCAGCAGCGCCCGGGGGACAGGGGGCAGAAACACTGAAGCTTTCTTT.

The chain combines TRBV9 with TRBJ1-1, with D perhaps matching TRBD1 (5 bases). This CDR3 is 13 amino acids long. The V end lost 7 bases, the J end lost 4 bases, and 14 bases lay between the germline ends. From germline, CDR1 is SGDLS and CDR2 YYNGEE. CDR3 in DNA: TGTGCCAGCGGGGGAAGGGAGGGCACTGAAGCTTTCTTT. Translation: CASGGREGTEAFF.

V and J are TRBV28 and TRBJ1-2; 7 bases are shared with TRBD1. This CDR3 has 15 amino acids. V dropped 5 bases and J dropped 4; count of bases not matched to a gene: 10. Germline values: CDR1 MDHEN, CDR2 SYDVKM. The CDR3 sequence: CASSMPLDRAYGYTF. In DNA form, the CDR3 reads TGTGCCAGCAGTATGCCTCTCGACAGGGCCTATGGCTACACCTTC.

J is TRBJ2-3 and V is TRBV28; 7 bases line up with TRBD2. J lost 8 bases, V lost 5 bases, and 13 bases had no gene match. The CDR3 covers 15 residues. Germline lookup yields CDR1 MDHEN and CDR2 SYDVKM. The CDR3 region is CASSPPLGGRGTQYF. The DNA of the CDR3 is TGTGCCAGCAGTCCGCCCCTGGGGGGGAGAGGTACGCAGTATTTT. The variable domain in full, completed from reference TRBV28 and TRBJ2-3, reads DVKVTQSSRYLVKRTGEKVFLECVQDMDHENMFWYRQDPGLGLRLIYFSYDVKMKEKGDIPEGYSVSREKKERFSLILESASTNQTSMYLCASSPPLGGRGTQYFGPGTRLTVL.

This chain joins TRBV28 and TRBJ2-3; D unresolved. In germline, CDR1 is MDHEN, CDR2 SYDVKM. Trimming shortened V by 5 bases and J by 3 bases, and 3 bases separated the two germline ends. The CDR3 consists of 11 residues. This chain's CDR3 is CASSQTDTQYF. The DNA for the CDR3 is TGTGCCAGCAGTCAGACAGATACGCAGTATTTT. Combining the CDR3 with reference TRBV28 and TRBJ2-3 gives the whole variable domain DVKVTQSSRYLVKRTGEKVFLECVQDMDHENMFWYRQDPGLGLRLIYFSYDVKMKEKGDIPEGYSVSREKKERFSLILESASTNQTSMYLCASSQTDTQYFGPGTRLTVL.

The V call is TRBV30, the J call TRBJ2-3; D is perhaps TRBD1 (6 bases). The germline V gene has CDR1 GTSNPN and CDR2 SVGIG (reference sequence). The ends were cut back, 5 bases at V and 0 bases at J, with 12 bases in the middle. This CDR3 spans 14 amino acids. The CDR3 sequence: CAWALGASTDTQYF. CDR3 in DNA: TGTGCCTGGGCATTGGGGGCTAGCACAGATACGCAGTATTTT.

The chain couples TRBV9 to TRBJ2-1; TRBD2 might be the D (7 bases). Trimming shortened V by 4 bases and J by 7 bases, and 18 bases separated the two germline ends. Germline lookup yields CDR1 SGDLS and CDR2 YYNGEE. The CDR3 has 15 residues. The CDR3, as DNA: TGTGCCAGCAGCCCCCTCTCGCGGGGGCTGAATGAGCAGTTCTTC. This codes for CASSPLSRGLNEQFF. The whole variable domain, remainder taken from reference TRBV9 and TRBJ2-1, is DSGVTQTPKHLITATGQRVTLRCSPRSGDLSVYWYQQSLDQGLQFLIQYYNGEERAKGNILERFSAQQFPDLHSELNLSSLELGDSALYFCASSPLSRGLNEQFFGPGTRLTVL.

The rearrangement joins TRBV27 to TRBJ1-2; 8 positions match TRBD1. The CDR3 totals 16 residues. The V gene end was trimmed by 0 bases and the J gene end by 5 bases; junction bases not matched to a gene: 8. Germline values: CDR1 MNHEY, CDR2 SMNVEV (reference sequence). CDR3 amino acids: CASSLSRQGSGYGYTF. Here the CDR3 DNA reads TGTGCCAGCAGTTTATCAAGACAGGGGTCGGGTTATGGCTACACCTTC.

Written as DNA, the CDR3 is TGTGCCAGCAGTTACTCGGTGATGAACAGGGGGATAGCTTTCTTT. This translates into CASSYSVMNRGIAFF. This chain links TRBV6-5 with TRBJ1-1; 8 positions agree with TRBD1. Germline CDR1 reads MNHEY; CDR2 reads SVGAGI. The CDR3 has 15 amino acids. Losses at the gene ends were 0 bases for V and 10 bases for J; bases not matched to a gene: 10.

The chain recombines TRBV5-1 with TRBJ2-3; 7 bases line up with TRBD1. Per the germline V gene, CDR1 is SGHRS and CDR2 is YFSETQ. Germline trimming cut 4 bases from V and 8 bases from J; bases unmatched to any gene: 10. The CDR3 consists of 14 residues. The CDR3 coding sequence is TGCGCCAGCAGCCCGGGACAGCCGAGGGGTACGCAGTATTTT. This encodes CASSPGQPRGTQYF.

A single count supports this clone. Other DNA sequences in the same sample also yield this CDR3. The rearrangement joins TRBV29-1 to TRBJ2-1; maybe TRBD2 (6 bases). V was shortened by 4 bases and J by 1 base, with 8 bases between the two germline ends. The CDR3 spans 13 residues. CDR1 and CDR2 (germline): SQVTM, ANQGSEA. CDR3 sequence reads: CSVVGGSYNEQFF. CDR3 DNA sequence: TGCAGCGTTGTCGGGGGATCCTACAATGAGCAGTTCTTC.

This chain connects TRBV5-4 to TRBJ1-1; 7 bases fit TRBD1. Germline lookup yields CDR1 SGHNT and CDR2 YYREEE (reference sequence). There are 17 residues in the CDR3. J lost 0 bases, V lost 4 bases, and 12 bases had no gene match. The CDR3: CASSDRQGRRMNTEAFF. The CDR3 DNA reads TGTGCCAGCAGCGACCGACAGGGCCGGAGAATGAACACTGAAGCTTTCTTT.

V usage is TRBV5-4 and J usage is TRBJ1-5; D not certain. Trimming took off 2 bases at V and 5 bases at J, with 5 bases between the two ends. CDR1 SGHNT and CDR2 YYREEE come from the germline V gene (reference sequence). This CDR3 is built from 12 residues. The CDR3 spells CASSFGDQPQHF. The CDR3 DNA sequence: TGTGCCAGCAGCTTTGGAGATCAGCCCCAGCATTTT.

The chain has TRBV7-9 and TRBJ1-4; 8 bases are a match to TRBD1. Per germline, CDR1 SEHNR and CDR2 FQNEAQ (reference sequence). V shed 4 bases, J shed 6 bases, and the junction held 16 bases outside the gene matches. CDR3 length equals 18 residues. CDR3 sequence: CASSSRPRGRGPHEKLFF. The CDR3 DNA is TGTGCCAGCAGCTCCCGCCCTCGGGGCAGGGGGCCCCATGAAAAACTGTTTTTT.

The chain carries TRBV9 and TRBJ2-7, with 7 bases lining up with TRBD2. CDR1 is SGDLS and CDR2 is YYNGEE in the germline V gene. V lost 1 base, J lost 5 bases, and 6 bases stayed unmatched. The CDR3 sequence is 14 residues long. CDR3 amino acids: CASSVSGRLDEQYF. For the CDR3, the DNA is TGTGCCAGCAGCGTATCCGGGAGGCTGGACGAGCAGTACTTC.